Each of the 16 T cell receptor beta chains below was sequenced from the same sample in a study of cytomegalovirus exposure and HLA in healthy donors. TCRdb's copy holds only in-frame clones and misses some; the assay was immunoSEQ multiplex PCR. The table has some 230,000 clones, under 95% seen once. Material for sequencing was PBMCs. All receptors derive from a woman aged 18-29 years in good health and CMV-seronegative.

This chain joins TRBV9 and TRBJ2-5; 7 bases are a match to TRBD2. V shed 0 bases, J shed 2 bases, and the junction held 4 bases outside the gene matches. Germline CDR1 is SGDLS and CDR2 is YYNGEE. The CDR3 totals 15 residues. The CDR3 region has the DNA TGTGCCAGCAGCGTAGTGGGGGGAGGGCAAGAGACCCAGTACTTC. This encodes CASSVVGGGQETQYF.

The CDR3 DNA follows: TGTGCCATCAGTGCTTCAGGACAGGGGAATCAGCCCCAGCATTTT. Translated, it gives CAISASGQGNQPQHF. This chain links TRBV10-3 with TRBJ1-5; 9 bases align to TRBD1. This CDR3 has 15 residues. J was trimmed by 4 bases and V by 4 bases; bases with no gene match: 5. From germline, CDR1 is ENHRY and CDR2 SYGVKD.

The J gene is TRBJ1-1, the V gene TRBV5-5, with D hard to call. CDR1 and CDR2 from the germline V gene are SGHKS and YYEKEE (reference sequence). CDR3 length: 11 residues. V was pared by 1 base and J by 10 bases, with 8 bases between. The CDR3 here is CASSLLEGAFF. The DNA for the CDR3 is TGTGCCAGCAGCTTGTTGGAGGGAGCTTTCTTT. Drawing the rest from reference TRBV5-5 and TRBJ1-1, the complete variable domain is DAGVTQSPTHLIKTRGQQVTLRCSPISGHKSVSWYQQVLGQGPQFIFQYYEKEERGRGNFPDRFSARQFPNYSSELNVNALLLGDSALYLCASSLLEGAFFGQGTRLTVV.

The CDR3 spells CASSPGGNRHTEAFF. As DNA, the CDR3 is TGCGCCAGCAGTCCAGGGGGCAATAGGCACACTGAAGCTTTCTTT. The chain has TRBV5-1 and TRBJ1-1; 8 nucleotides line up with TRBD1. There are 15 residues in the CDR3. The V gene's germline CDR1 is SGHRS and CDR2 YFSETQ. V shed 5 bases, J shed 3 bases, and the junction held 9 bases outside the gene matches.

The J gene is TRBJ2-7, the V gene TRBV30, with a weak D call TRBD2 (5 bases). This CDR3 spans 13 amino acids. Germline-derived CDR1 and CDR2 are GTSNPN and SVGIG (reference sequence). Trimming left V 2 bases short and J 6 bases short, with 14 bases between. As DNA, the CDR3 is TGTGCCTGGAGTCCTACACAGAGGGCCGAGCAGTACTTC. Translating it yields CAWSPTQRAEQYF.

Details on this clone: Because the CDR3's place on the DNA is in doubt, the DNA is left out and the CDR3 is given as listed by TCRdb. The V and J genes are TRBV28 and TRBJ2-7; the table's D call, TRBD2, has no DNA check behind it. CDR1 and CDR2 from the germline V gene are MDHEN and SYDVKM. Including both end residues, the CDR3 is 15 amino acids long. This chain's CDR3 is CASSTSSGLAREQYF.

The CDR3 region has the DNA TGTGCCAGCAGTCCGGGGACAGGCCAGGGCAATGAGCAGTTCTTC. Protein product: CASSPGTGQGNEQFF. This chain joins TRBV27 and TRBJ2-1, with 8 nucleotides matching TRBD1. The CDR3 has 15 residues. V dropped 5 bases and J dropped 6; count of bases not matched to a gene: 9. Per germline, CDR1 MNHEY and CDR2 SMNVEV (reference sequence).

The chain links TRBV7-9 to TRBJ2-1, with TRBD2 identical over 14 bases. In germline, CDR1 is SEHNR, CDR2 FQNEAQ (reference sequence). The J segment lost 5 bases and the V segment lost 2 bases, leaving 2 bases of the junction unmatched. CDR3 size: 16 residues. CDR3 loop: CASSLPGLAGDNEQFF. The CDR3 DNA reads TGTGCCAGCAGCTTACCGGGACTAGCGGGGGACAATGAGCAGTTCTTC.

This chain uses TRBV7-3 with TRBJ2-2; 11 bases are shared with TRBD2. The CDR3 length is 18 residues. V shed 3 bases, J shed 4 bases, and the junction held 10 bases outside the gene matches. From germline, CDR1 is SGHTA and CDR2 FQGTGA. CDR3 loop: CASSFFPGTSGFTGELFF. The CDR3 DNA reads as TGTGCCAGCAGCTTTTTCCCCGGGACTAGCGGATTCACCGGGGAGCTGTTTTTT. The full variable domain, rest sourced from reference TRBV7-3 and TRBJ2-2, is GAGVSQTPSNKVTEKGKYVELRCDPISGHTALYWYRQSLGQGPEFLIYFQGTGAADDSGLPNDRFFAVRPEGSVSTLKIQRTERGDSAVYLCASSFFPGTSGFTGELFFGEGSRLTVL.

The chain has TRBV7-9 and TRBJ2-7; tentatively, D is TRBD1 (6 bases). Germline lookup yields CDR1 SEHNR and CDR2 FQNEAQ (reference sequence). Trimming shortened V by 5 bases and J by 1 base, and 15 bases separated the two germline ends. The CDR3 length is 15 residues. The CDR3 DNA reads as TGTGCCAGCAGCCCACGCGGACAGATATCCTACGAGCAGTACTTC. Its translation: CASSPRGQISYEQYF.

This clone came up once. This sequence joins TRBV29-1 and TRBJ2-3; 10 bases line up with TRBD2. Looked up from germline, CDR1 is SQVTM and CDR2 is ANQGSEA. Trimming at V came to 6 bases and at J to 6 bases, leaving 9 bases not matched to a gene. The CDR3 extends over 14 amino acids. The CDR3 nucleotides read TGCAGCGTCGACAGGACTAGCGGTTTCGATACGCAGTATTTT. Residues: CSVDRTSGFDTQYF.

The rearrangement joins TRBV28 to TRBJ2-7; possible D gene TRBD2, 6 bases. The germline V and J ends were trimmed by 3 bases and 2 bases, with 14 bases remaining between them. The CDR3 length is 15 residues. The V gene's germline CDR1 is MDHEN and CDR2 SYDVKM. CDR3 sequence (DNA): TGTGCCAGCAGTTTGGGAGGACACACACCCTACGAGCAGTACTTC. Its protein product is CASSLGGHTPYEQYF.

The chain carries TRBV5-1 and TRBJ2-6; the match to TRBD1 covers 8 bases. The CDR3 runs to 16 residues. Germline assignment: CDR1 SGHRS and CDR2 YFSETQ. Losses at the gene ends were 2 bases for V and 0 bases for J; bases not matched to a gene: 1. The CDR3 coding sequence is TGCGCCAGCAGCTTAGGACAGGGCTCTGGGGCCAACGTCCTGACTTTC. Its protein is CASSLGQGSGANVLTF.

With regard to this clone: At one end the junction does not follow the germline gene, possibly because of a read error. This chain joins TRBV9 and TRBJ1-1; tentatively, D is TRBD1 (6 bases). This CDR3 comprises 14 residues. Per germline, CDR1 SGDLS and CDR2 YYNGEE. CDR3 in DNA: TGTGCCAGCAGCTTAGGACAGAAGAACGCTGAAGCTTTCTTT. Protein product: CASSLGQKNAEAFF.

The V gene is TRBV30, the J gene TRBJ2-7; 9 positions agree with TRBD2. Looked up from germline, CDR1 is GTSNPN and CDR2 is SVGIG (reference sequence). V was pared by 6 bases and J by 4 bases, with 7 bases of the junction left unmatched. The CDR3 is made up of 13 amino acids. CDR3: CACLAGVRYEQYF. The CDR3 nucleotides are TGTGCCTGTTTAGCGGGAGTTAGGTACGAGCAGTACTTC.

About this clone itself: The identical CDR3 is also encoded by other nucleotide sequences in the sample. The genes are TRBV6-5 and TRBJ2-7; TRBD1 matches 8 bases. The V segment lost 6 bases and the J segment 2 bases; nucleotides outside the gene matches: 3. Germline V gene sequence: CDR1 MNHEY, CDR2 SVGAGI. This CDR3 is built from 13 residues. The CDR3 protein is CASRGQGAYEQYF. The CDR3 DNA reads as TGTGCCAGCAGAGGACAGGGAGCCTACGAGCAGTACTTC.